The clone carrying this T cell receptor (beta chain) has just a few counts. Amplification of TCR beta CDR3 regions was performed using RNA transcripts as template. The HTBI primer set served for first-round RT-PCR of the TCR CDR3. One entry per CDR3 protein, called by TCRdb with MiXCR from the multiplex PCR reads. The table lists about 210,000 distinct CDR3 sequences, roughly 18% of them singletons. The entry originates in a study of T cells in Graves' hyperthyroidism and ophthalmopathy. CDR3 size: 14 residues. CDR1 is MNHEY and CDR2 is SVGAGI in the germline V gene. The V and J ends lost 2 bases and 0 bases respectively, with 7 bases between them.

The genes are TRBV6-5 and TRBJ1-1, with D unclear. The TCR was taken from a middle-aged man with Graves' hyperthyroidism. Sequences were obtained from blood. As DNA, the CDR3 is TGTGCCAGCAGTTACGCGGGGTTGAACACTGAAGCTTTCTTT. Residues: CASSYAGLNTEAFF.